A single T cell receptor (beta chain) is shown here with its context. After removal of 5 bases from V and 5 bases from J, the junction contained 17 bases not matched to a gene. The CDR3 sequence is 18 residues long. Germline V gene data show CDR1 as SGHNT and CDR2 as YENEEA. The sample belongs to a study of shared clonotypes between healthy human individuals. Deep-level assay runs were performed. Clones were read by immunoSEQ multiplex PCR, and TCRdb kept only the in-frame ones, dropping some. This table has 1,500,000 or so clones, about 98.5% appearing once. Input material: naive CD4+ T cells sorted from blood. Documented subset: CD45RA+ positively selected. This receptor was taken from a man younger than 40 in good health. The V call is TRBV11-3, the J call TRBJ2-3, with 9 positions matching TRBD2. This chain's CDR3 is CASSPGLFGGGGKDTQYF. CDR3 in DNA: TGTGCCAGCAGCCCTGGACTCTTCGGCGGGGGGGGTAAAGATACGCAGTATTTT.